These 20 T cell receptor beta chains were all obtained from the same sample, sequenced in a study of blood T cell repertoires in COVID-19. The assay was immunoSEQ multiplex PCR, and TCRdb's table has in-frame clones only and misses some. In the table there are hundreds of thousands of clones, over 75% of which are singletons. The sequenced material came from PBMCs or T cells enriched from blood (not recorded which). The receptor source for this set is a woman aged 40 to 55 who had recovered from COVID-19.

The V gene is TRBV5-1, the J gene TRBJ2-3, with 10 nucleotides matching TRBD2. V gave up 2 bases and J gave up 7 bases; unmatched junction bases: 10. Germline V lookup: CDR1 SGHRS, CDR2 YFSETQ. The CDR3 has 16 amino acids. CDR3 sequence reads: CASSFASGSGGYTQYF. CDR3 sequence (DNA): TGCGCCAGCAGCTTCGCTAGCGGGAGTGGCGGATATACGCAGTATTTT.

The chain joins TRBV28 to TRBJ1-5, with 11 bases matching TRBD1. CDR3 length equals 14 residues. Trimming took 5 bases from V and 5 from J; bases not matched to a gene: 2. Germline CDR1 reads MDHEN; CDR2 reads SYDVKM. The CDR3 coding sequence is TGTGCCAGCAGTAAGGGACAGGGGGATCAGCCCCAGCATTTT. Translating gives CASSKGQGDQPQHF.

The CDR3 sequence is CASSYLAGGLNEQFF. As DNA, the CDR3 is TGTGCCAGCAGTTACCTAGCGGGAGGGCTCAATGAGCAGTTCTTC. This chain links TRBV6-6 with TRBJ2-1; 12 bases fit TRBD2. The CDR3 totals 15 residues. Germline CDR1 is MNHNY and CDR2 is SVGAGI (reference sequence). With V trimmed by 2 bases and J by 6 bases, 2 bases remained unmatched.

This clone was observed a single time. V usage is TRBV11-3 and J usage is TRBJ2-1; possible D gene TRBD2, 6 bases. V was trimmed by 1 base and J by 4 bases, leaving 8 bases between them. The CDR3 extends over 14 amino acids. CDR1 is SGHNT, CDR2 YENEEA, per germline. Here the CDR3 reads CASSLGGVYNEQFF. CDR3 sequence (DNA): TGTGCCAGCAGCTTAGGGGGGGTTTACAATGAGCAGTTCTTC.

This clone was recorded once. The chain couples TRBV24-1 to TRBJ2-1; 7 bases align to TRBD1. J gave up 10 bases and V 3 bases, and 5 bases lay outside the gene matches. Germline CDR1 reads KGHDR; CDR2 reads SFDVKD. The CDR3 contains 13 residues. CDR3 nucleotide sequence: TGTGCCACCAGTGATACGCCCAGGGGGGAGCAGTTCTTC. Protein sequence: CATSDTPRGEQFF.

The chain employs TRBV29-1 and TRBJ2-1; 8 nucleotides align to TRBD2. Unmatched junction bases numbered 8, after V lost 0 bases and J lost 4 bases. CDR1 is SQVTM, CDR2 ANQGSEA, per germline. The CDR3 contains 16 residues. CDR3 DNA sequence: TGCAGCGTTGAAGAGGGGCTAGCGGGTACTTACAATGAGCAGTTCTTC. This encodes CSVEEGLAGTYNEQFF.

The J gene is TRBJ2-2, the V gene TRBV28; D is possibly TRBD1 (6 bases). Per germline, CDR1 MDHEN and CDR2 SYDVKM. The V and J ends lost 3 bases and 6 bases respectively, with 11 bases between them. There are 14 residues in the CDR3. Here the CDR3 reads CASSFAGVAGELFF. The CDR3 DNA follows: TGTGCCAGCAGTTTCGCAGGGGTGGCCGGGGAGCTGTTTTTT.

V is TRBV2 and J is TRBJ1-2; 8 positions agree with TRBD1. The length of the CDR3 is 14 residues. Germline CDR1 is SNHLY and CDR2 is FYNNEI. J was trimmed by 4 bases and V by 7 bases; bases with no gene match: 8. The CDR3 is CASTAEDRAYGYTF. The CDR3 DNA is TGTGCCAGCACGGCTGAGGACAGGGCCTATGGCTACACCTTC.

The chain links TRBV11-2 to TRBJ2-1, with D unclear. V was trimmed by 7 bases and J by 4 bases, leaving 8 bases between them. The CDR3 is made up of 12 amino acids. Per the germline V gene, CDR1 is SGHAT and CDR2 is FQNNGV. The CDR3 protein is CASTLSYNEQFF. The DNA for the CDR3 is TGTGCCAGCACCTTGAGTTACAATGAGCAGTTCTTC. The complete variable domain, with remaining parts taken from reference TRBV11-2 and TRBJ2-1, reads EAGVAQSPRYKIIEKRQSVAFWCNPISGHATLYWYQQILGQGPKLLIQFQNNGVVDDSQLPKDRFSAERLKGVDSTLKIQPAKLEDSAVYLCASTLSYNEQFFGPGTRLTVL.

This clone showed up just once. One end of the junction fails to match germline, which may point to a read error. V is TRBV7-7 and J is TRBJ2-7; 8 bases fit TRBD1. CDR1 SSHAT and CDR2 FNYEAQ come from the germline V gene (reference sequence). The CDR3 length is 14 residues. The CDR3 region has the DNA TGTGCTAGCAGCCTGGACAGGGACTCCTACGAGCAGTACTTC. This encodes CASSLDRDSYEQYF.

The J gene is TRBJ2-7, the V gene TRBV11-3, with 8 bases lining up with TRBD2. J was trimmed by 4 bases and V by 2 bases; bases with no gene match: 13. The CDR3 is 17 amino acids. Germline V gives CDR1 SGHNT, CDR2 YENEEA. CDR3 protein: CASSLYSGAGEDYEQYF. The CDR3 DNA reads as TGTGCCAGCAGCTTATACAGTGGAGCGGGAGAGGATTACGAGCAGTACTTC.

The chain couples TRBV11-2 to TRBJ2-7; 10 bases agree with TRBD2. Germline assignment: CDR1 SGHAT and CDR2 FQNNGV. The CDR3 contains 17 residues. V was pared by 0 bases and J by 4 bases, with 9 bases of the junction left unmatched. For the CDR3, the DNA is TGTGCCAGCAGCTTAGAGGTCGGACTAGCGGTACCATACGAGCAGTACTTC. It specifies CASSLEVGLAVPYEQYF.

J is TRBJ1-2 and V is TRBV27; TRBD1 matches 9 bases. Germline values: CDR1 MNHEY, CDR2 SMNVEV (reference sequence). J lost 8 bases, V lost 5 bases, and 15 bases had no gene match. This CDR3 region has 16 residues. The CDR3 DNA is TGTGCCAGCAGTCATCCGGACCACAGGGGGCTGAGGGGCTACACCTTC. This gives the protein CASSHPDHRGLRGYTF.

V and J are TRBV11-3 and TRBJ2-7; no reliable D call. Germline V gene lookup returns CDR1 SGHNT and CDR2 YENEEA. Trimming took off 5 bases at V and 6 bases at J, with 14 bases between the two ends. CDR3 length equals 13 residues. The CDR3 bases are TGTGCCAGCAGCCCCCGCGAGAGAGGCGAGCAGTACTTC. Translation: CASSPRERGEQYF. The full variable domain, its missing parts supplied by reference TRBV11-3 and TRBJ2-7, is EAGVVQSPRYKIIEKKQPVAFWCNPISGHNTLYWYLQNLGQGPELLIRYENEEAVDDSQLPKDRFSAERLKGVDSTLKIQPAELGDSAVYLCASSPRERGEQYFGPGTRLTVT.

This chain links TRBV12-5 with TRBJ1-1; weak D call: TRBD1 (5 bases). The V and J ends lost 6 bases and 5 bases respectively, with 13 bases between them. Germline lookup yields CDR1 LGHNT and CDR2 FRNRAP. The CDR3 has 13 residues. The CDR3 DNA is TGTGCTAGTGGCGCGGTCGGGGGGACTGAAGCTTTCTTT. Translation gives CASGAVGGTEAFF.

This rearrangement joins TRBV27 to TRBJ1-4; D perhaps matches TRBD1 (5 bases). CDR3 size: 14 residues. Per the germline V gene, CDR1 is MNHEY and CDR2 is SMNVEV (reference sequence). V was clipped by 7 bases and J by 0 bases, with 9 bases between them. CDR3 sequence (DNA): TGTGCCAGCAAGAGACAGTCAACTAATGAAAAACTGTTTTTT. This sequence encodes CASKRQSTNEKLFF.

The genes are TRBV19 and TRBJ2-2, with D unclear. Per germline, CDR1 LNHDA and CDR2 SQIVND (reference sequence). The length of the CDR3 is 15 residues. V gave up 5 bases and J gave up 1 base, with 11 bases separating them. In nucleotides, the CDR3 is TGTGCCAGTAGTGGGCAAGCCGTGAACACCGGGGAGCTGTTTTTT. Amino acid sequence: CASSGQAVNTGELFF.

The V gene is TRBV11-2, the J gene TRBJ2-1, with 7 bases identical to TRBD2. V was clipped by 3 bases and J by 0 bases; unmatched bases: 5. Germline V CDR1 and CDR2: SGHAT, FQNNGV. The CDR3 covers 16 residues. CDR3: CASSFGGSSSYNEQFF. DNA of the CDR3: TGTGCCAGCAGCTTCGGCGGGAGCAGCTCCTACAATGAGCAGTTCTTC.

The J gene is TRBJ1-2, the V gene TRBV7-2; D is possibly TRBD1 (5 bases). The CDR3 has 14 amino acids. The germline V and J ends were trimmed by 2 bases and 0 bases, with 7 bases remaining between them. Germline loops: CDR1 SGHTA, CDR2 FQGNSA. The CDR3: CASSLQGSNYGYTF. Here the CDR3 DNA reads TGTGCCAGCAGCTTACAGGGTTCTAACTATGGCTACACCTTC.

V usage is TRBV19 and J usage is TRBJ2-5; D is perhaps TRBD1 (5 bases). Per the germline V gene, CDR1 is LNHDA and CDR2 is SQIVND (reference sequence). Trimming stripped 5 bases from V and 3 bases from J, with 10 bases between. The CDR3 loop spans 13 amino acids. CDR3 protein: CASSRGREETQYF. The CDR3 nucleotides read TGTGCCAGTAGTCGAGGCAGGGAAGAGACCCAGTACTTC.